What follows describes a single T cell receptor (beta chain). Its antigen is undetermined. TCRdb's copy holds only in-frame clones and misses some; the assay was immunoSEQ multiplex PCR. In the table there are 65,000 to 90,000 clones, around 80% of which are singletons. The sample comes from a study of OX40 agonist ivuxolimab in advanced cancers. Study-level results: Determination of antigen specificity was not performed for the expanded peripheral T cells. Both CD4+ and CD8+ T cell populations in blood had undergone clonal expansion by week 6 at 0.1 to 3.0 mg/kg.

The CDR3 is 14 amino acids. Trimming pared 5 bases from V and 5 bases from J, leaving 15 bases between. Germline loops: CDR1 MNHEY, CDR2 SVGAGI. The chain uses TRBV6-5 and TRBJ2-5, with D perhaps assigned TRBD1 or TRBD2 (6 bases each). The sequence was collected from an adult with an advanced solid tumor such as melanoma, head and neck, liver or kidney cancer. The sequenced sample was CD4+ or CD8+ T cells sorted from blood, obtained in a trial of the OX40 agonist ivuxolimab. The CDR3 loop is CASSQRGDAETQYF. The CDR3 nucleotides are TGTGCCAGCAGTCAAAGGGGGGATGCGGAGACCCAGTACTTC.